The 27 T cell receptor beta chains presented below share a single source sample, sequenced in a study of response to subunit inactivated influenza vaccine. TCRdb passed the RT-PCR reads through MiXCR, listing each CDR3 protein once. The sample yields roughly 550,000 distinct CDR3 sequences, around a quarter seen once. These data were also reused for a study on T cells expressing NK-cell markers. That investigation notes: UMI-tagged 5'RACE template switching yielded the TCR beta cDNA.

The input for sequencing was CD4+ T cells sorted from PBMCs, taken roughly 12 days after vaccination. The receptors were sampled from a man between 45 and 60 years old who received an inactivated influenza vaccine.

The chain employs TRBV20-1 and TRBJ2-1; 12 nucleotides agree with TRBD2. The CDR3 has 13 amino acids. Looked up from germline, CDR1 is DFQATT and CDR2 is SNEGSKA (reference sequence). With V trimmed by 3 bases and J by 9 bases, 3 bases remained unmatched. CDR3 sequence: CSASKTSGGEQFF. CDR3 in DNA: TGCAGTGCTAGTAAGACTAGCGGGGGTGAGCAGTTCTTC.

The V and J genes are TRBV7-9 and TRBJ2-2; D is ambiguous. This CDR3 contains 14 residues. V was cut by 4 bases and J by 8 bases, with 14 bases left in between. From germline, CDR1 is SEHNR and CDR2 FQNEAQ (reference sequence). The CDR3 loop reads CASSSPGVPGELFF. CDR3 sequence (DNA): TGTGCCAGCAGCTCCCCGGGCGTCCCAGGGGAGCTGTTTTTT.

This clonotype was observed a few times. The chain couples TRBV12-3 or TRBV12-4 to TRBJ2-5; D uncertain. The length of the CDR3 is 13 residues. Trimming took off 2 bases at V and 5 bases at J, with 9 bases between the two ends. The CDR3 sequence: CASSLSNLETQYF. As DNA, the CDR3 is TGTGCCAGCAGTTTAAGCAACTTGGAGACCCAGTACTTC.

The chain carries TRBV20-1 and TRBJ1-2; 7 bases line up with TRBD1. This CDR3 is built from 12 residues. The trim removed 3 bases at V and 8 bases at J, leaving 6 bases unmatched. CDR1 is DFQATT and CDR2 is SNEGSKA in the germline V gene (reference sequence). The CDR3 here is CSASTGARGYTF. CDR3 nucleotides: TGCAGTGCTAGTACAGGGGCGAGAGGCTACACCTTC.

V is TRBV7-8 and J is TRBJ1-1; weak D call: TRBD1 (5 bases). CDR1 SGHVS and CDR2 FQNEAQ come from the germline V gene. V was trimmed by 0 bases and J by 7 bases, leaving 9 bases between them. This CDR3 contains 13 residues. DNA of the CDR3: TGTGCCAGCAGCTTAGCCCAGGGAGTTGAAGCTTTCTTT. Translating it yields CASSLAQGVEAFF.

This clonotype showed up just a few times. V gene TRBV7-2 combines with J gene TRBJ2-7, with 10 bases aligning to TRBD2. Germline CDR1 reads SGHTA; CDR2 reads FQGNSA. V shed 2 bases, J shed 7 bases, and the junction held 5 bases outside the gene matches. The CDR3 extends over 14 amino acids. This CDR3 reads CASSLMGLAQEQYF. The CDR3 region has the DNA TGTGCCAGCAGCTTAATGGGACTAGCGCAGGAGCAGTACTTC.

The V call is TRBV7-9, the J call TRBJ1-6, with a tentative D call TRBD1 (6 bases). The germline CDR1 and CDR2 sequences are SEHNR and FQNEAQ (reference sequence). This CDR3 is built from 13 residues. Trimming took 5 bases from V and 9 from J, leaving 11 bases between them. This CDR3 reads CASSATGSSPLHF. For the CDR3, the DNA is TGTGCCAGCAGCGCAACAGGGTCTTCACCCCTCCACTTT.

This clonotype has ten or more counts. The V gene is TRBV5-6, the J gene TRBJ2-5; D is possibly TRBD1 (6 bases). Germline values: CDR1 SGHDT, CDR2 YYEEEE. V dropped 1 base and J dropped 2 bases, with 12 bases sitting between them. The CDR3 is 15 amino acids. The CDR3: CASSLLAGAQETQYF. The CDR3 region has the DNA TGTGCCAGCAGCTTGCTGGCAGGGGCACAAGAGACCCAGTACTTC.

V is TRBV6-2 or TRBV6-3 and J is TRBJ2-1; 9 nucleotides align to TRBD2. CDR3 size: 18 residues. Germline CDR1 MNHEY, CDR2 SVGEGT. V trimming: 0 bases; J trimming: 4 bases; junction bases outside the gene matches: 10. CDR3 in amino acids: CASSYSMVAGEIYNEQFF. The CDR3 DNA reads TGTGCCAGCAGTTACTCGATGGTAGCGGGAGAGATATACAATGAGCAGTTCTTC.

The J gene is TRBJ2-1, the V gene TRBV5-1; 7 bases are shared with TRBD1. Looked up from germline, CDR1 is SGHRS and CDR2 is YFSETQ. The length of the CDR3 is 14 residues. Losses at the gene ends were 3 bases for V and 10 bases for J; bases not matched to a gene: 10. CDR3 coding DNA: TGCGCCAGCAGCTCACTTGACAGGGCCGGGGAGCAGTTCTTC. It codes for CASSSLDRAGEQFF.

In this sample, this clonotype turned up a few times. The chain is built from TRBV20-1 and TRBJ2-7; D is unclear. The V gene lost 4 bases and the J gene lost 2 bases, with 12 bases spanning the gap. The CDR3 has 13 amino acids. Germline V gene lookup returns CDR1 DFQATT and CDR2 SNEGSKA (reference sequence). In DNA, the CDR3 is TGCAGTGCTATATTACTTTCTCCCTACGAGCAGTACTTC. Translating it yields CSAILLSPYEQYF.

The J gene is TRBJ2-1, the V gene TRBV29-1; 8 bases line up with TRBD2. The CDR3 extends over 13 amino acids. CDR1 and CDR2 (germline): SQVTM, ANQGSEA. With V trimmed by 5 bases and J by 5 bases, 5 bases remained unmatched. The CDR3 region is CSVTGRAHNEQFF. In DNA form, the CDR3 reads TGCAGCGTTACCGGGAGGGCCCACAATGAGCAGTTCTTC.

This chain joins TRBV11-2 and TRBJ1-6; weak D call: TRBD1 (5 bases). The V end lost 2 bases, the J end lost 10 bases, and 9 bases lay between the germline ends. This CDR3 is built from 13 residues. Germline assignment: CDR1 SGHAT and CDR2 FQNNGV. CDR3: CASSLQGDSPLHF. The CDR3 DNA follows: TGTGCCAGCAGCTTACAAGGGGACTCACCCCTCCACTTT.

This clonotype was detected a few times. The chain recombines TRBV7-9 with TRBJ2-5; D not certain. The V gene lost 1 base and the J gene lost 2 bases, with 11 bases spanning the gap. Germline V gene lookup returns CDR1 SEHNR and CDR2 FQNEAQ (reference sequence). The CDR3 consists of 15 residues. The CDR3 here is CASSLGLRIQETQYF. The CDR3 nucleotides read TGTGCCAGCAGCTTAGGGCTACGGATACAAGAGACCCAGTACTTC.

This clonotype has only one observation. The rearrangement uses TRBV20-1 and TRBJ2-7; 11 bases are shared with TRBD2. J gave up 2 bases and V 6 bases, and 9 bases lay outside the gene matches. The germline gives CDR1 DFQATT, CDR2 SNEGSKA (reference sequence). This CDR3 is built from 15 residues. The CDR3: CSARTSGRIPYEQYF. For the CDR3, the DNA is TGCAGTGCCCGCACTAGCGGGAGAATCCCCTACGAGCAGTACTTC.

This chain joins TRBV5-4 and TRBJ2-2, with D perhaps given as TRBD1 or TRBD2 (5 bases each). The V end was cut by 5 bases, the J end by 6 bases, with 17 bases between. CDR3 length: 15 residues. The germline V gene encodes CDR1 SGHNT and CDR2 YYREEE (reference sequence). CDR3 in amino acids: CASSRGESFPGELFF. The CDR3 nucleotides read TGTGCCAGCAGTCGAGGGGAATCCTTTCCCGGGGAGCTGTTTTTT.

This clonotype has a handful of counts. The gene calls are TRBV19 and TRBJ2-7; D is unresolved. Germline V gene sequence: CDR1 LNHDA, CDR2 SQIVND (reference sequence). V was clipped by 3 bases and J by 5 bases, with 14 bases between them. This CDR3 is 14 amino acids long. The chain's CDR3 is CASSIDSRRNEQYF. The DNA for the CDR3 is TGTGCCAGTAGTATCGACTCCCGCCGGAACGAGCAGTACTTC.

In its sample, this clonotype was seen a few times. The J gene is TRBJ2-7, the V gene TRBV24-1, with D perhaps being TRBD1 or TRBD2 (5 bases each). Germline CDR1 and CDR2: KGHDR and SFDVKD. Between the trimmed V and J ends, which lost 3 bases and 2 bases, there was a span of 19 bases. The CDR3 spans 17 residues. In DNA form, the CDR3 reads TGTGCCACCAGTGATACTCGCCCCATCGGGACCCCCTACGAGCAGTACTTC. This sequence encodes CATSDTRPIGTPYEQYF.

This chain uses TRBV4-2 with TRBJ2-5; D gene ambiguous. The germline gives CDR1 LGHNA, CDR2 YNFKEQ. Trimming pared 1 base from V and 0 bases from J, leaving 9 bases between. CDR3 length equals 15 residues. CDR3 in DNA: TGTGCCAGCAGCCAAGTGGCCCAGGACCAAGAGACCCAGTACTTC. Amino acid sequence: CASSQVAQDQETQYF.

The chain recombines TRBV5-1 with TRBJ1-1, with D possibly TRBD1 on 6 matching bases. CDR3 size: 14 residues. V was pared by 6 bases and J by 6 bases, with 18 bases between. Looked up from germline, CDR1 is SGHRS and CDR2 is YFSETQ. The CDR3 DNA follows: TGCGCCAGCACGGAGGGCAGCGGGGGCTCTGAAGCTTTCTTT. The encoded protein is CASTEGSGGSEAFF. Full variable domain (missing parts from reference TRBV5-1 and TRBJ1-1): KAGVTQTPRYLIKTRGQQVTLSCSPISGHRSVSWYQQTPGQGLQFLFEYFSETQRNKGNFPGRFSGRQFSNSRSEMNVSTLELGDSALYLCASTEGSGGSEAFFGQGTRLTVV.

This chain uses TRBV7-2 with TRBJ2-1; D gene unclear. CDR3 length: 13 residues. The V gene lost 5 bases and the J gene lost 10 bases, with 15 bases spanning the gap. The V gene's germline CDR1 is SGHTA and CDR2 FQGNSA. CDR3 region: CASSPTPTKEQFF. The CDR3 bases are TGTGCCAGCAGCCCAACCCCCACGAAGGAGCAGTTCTTC.

V is TRBV7-9 and J is TRBJ2-5; tentatively, D is TRBD1 (5 bases). The V end was cut by 1 base, the J end by 2 bases, with 11 bases between. Germline-derived CDR1 and CDR2 are SEHNR and FQNEAQ (reference sequence). The CDR3 is 15 amino acids. CDR3 nucleotides: TGTGCCAGCAGCTTAGGGGGCTTCGGTCAAGAGACCCAGTACTTC. It yields the protein CASSLGGFGQETQYF.

This clonotype was picked up a small number of times. The chain employs TRBV6-5 and TRBJ1-5; D unresolved. Trimming left V 6 bases short and J 9 bases short, with 12 bases between. In germline, CDR1 is MNHEY, CDR2 SVGAGI. This CDR3 spans 12 amino acids. This CDR3 reads CASRTTVGPQHF. In nucleotides, the CDR3 is TGTGCCAGCAGAACTACCGTGGGGCCCCAGCATTTT.

This clonotype was detected many times. The V call is TRBV4-3, the J call TRBJ2-1; 9 bases are shared with TRBD1. The CDR3 loop spans 13 amino acids. The V gene end was trimmed by 3 bases and the J gene end by 10 bases; junction bases not matched to a gene: 4. The germline V gene has CDR1 LGHNA and CDR2 YSLEER. CDR3 bases: TGCGCCAGCAGCCAGGGACAGGGAAGAGAGCAGTTCTTC. As protein: CASSQGQGREQFF.

In its sample, this clonotype was seen many times. CDR3 amino acids: CASSLDQGSIGEQFF. CDR3 sequence (DNA): TGCGCCAGCAGCTTAGACCAGGGGTCGATAGGTGAGCAGTTCTTC. The V gene is TRBV5-1, the J gene TRBJ2-1; TRBD1 is a possible D gene (6 bases). This CDR3 spans 15 amino acids. The V end was cut by 2 bases, the J end by 9 bases, with 18 bases between. Per the germline V gene, CDR1 is SGHRS and CDR2 is YFSETQ.

This clonotype was detected a few times. The chain has TRBV10-3 and TRBJ1-1, with a tentative D call TRBD1 (5 bases). The V and J ends lost 7 bases and 2 bases respectively, with 11 bases between them. Germline CDR1 reads ENHRY; CDR2 reads SYGVKD. This CDR3 is 13 amino acids long. CDR3 loop: CAIKGPTNTEAFF. CDR3 bases: TGTGCCATCAAGGGGCCGACAAACACTGAAGCTTTCTTT.

This clonotype was detected a few times. This CDR3 is CASSLGGSGGLNEQFF. The CDR3 bases are TGCGCCAGCAGCTTGGGAGGTAGCGGGGGTCTGAATGAGCAGTTCTTC. The chain recombines TRBV5-1 with TRBJ2-1; the match to TRBD2 covers 9 bases. Germline V CDR1 and CDR2: SGHRS, YFSETQ. V was pared by 0 bases and J by 7 bases, with 8 bases of the junction left unmatched. The CDR3 loop spans 16 amino acids.